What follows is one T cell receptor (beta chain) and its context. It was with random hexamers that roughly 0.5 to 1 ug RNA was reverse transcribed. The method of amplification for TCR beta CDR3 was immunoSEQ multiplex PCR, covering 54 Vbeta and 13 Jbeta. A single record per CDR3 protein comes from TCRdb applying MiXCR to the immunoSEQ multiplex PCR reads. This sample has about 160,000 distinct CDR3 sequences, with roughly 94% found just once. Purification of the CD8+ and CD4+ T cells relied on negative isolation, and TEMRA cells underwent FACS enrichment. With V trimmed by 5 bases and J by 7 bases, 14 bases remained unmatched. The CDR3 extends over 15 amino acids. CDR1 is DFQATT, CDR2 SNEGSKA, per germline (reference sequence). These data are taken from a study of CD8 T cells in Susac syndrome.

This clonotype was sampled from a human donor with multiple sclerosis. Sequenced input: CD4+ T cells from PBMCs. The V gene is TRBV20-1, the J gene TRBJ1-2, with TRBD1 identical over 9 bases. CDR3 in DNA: TGCAGTGCTCACCGGGACAGGGTTGGAAGTGGTGGCTACACCTTC. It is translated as CSAHRDRVGSGGYTF.